This entry is about one T cell receptor beta chain. Antigen specificity is unknown. This record comes from a study of CD8+ T cells in alopecia areata. V lost 1 base, J lost 9 bases, and 7 bases stayed unmatched. The CDR3 has 14 residues. Germline V gene lookup returns CDR1 SEHNR and CDR2 FQNEAQ (reference sequence). The authors extracted RNA and reverse transcribed it into cDNA as the sequencing template. Generated by immunoSEQ multiplex PCR, the TCRdb table keeps only in-frame clones and is missing some. This sample has about 120,000 clones, with roughly 68% found just once. Findings of the study overall: Normal skin contains resident alphabeta T cells, and these are also sequenced in scalp samples.

PBMCs yielded sorted CD4+ and CD8+ T cells. The sequenced material came from CD4+ T cells sorted from blood. The clonotype was recovered from a human donor in good health. The rearrangement uses TRBV7-9 and TRBJ2-7; 9 bases are shared with TRBD1. The chain's CDR3 is CASSLDRGRIVQYF. CDR3 nucleotide sequence: TGTGCCAGCAGCTTAGACAGGGGGCGCATTGTGCAGTACTTC.